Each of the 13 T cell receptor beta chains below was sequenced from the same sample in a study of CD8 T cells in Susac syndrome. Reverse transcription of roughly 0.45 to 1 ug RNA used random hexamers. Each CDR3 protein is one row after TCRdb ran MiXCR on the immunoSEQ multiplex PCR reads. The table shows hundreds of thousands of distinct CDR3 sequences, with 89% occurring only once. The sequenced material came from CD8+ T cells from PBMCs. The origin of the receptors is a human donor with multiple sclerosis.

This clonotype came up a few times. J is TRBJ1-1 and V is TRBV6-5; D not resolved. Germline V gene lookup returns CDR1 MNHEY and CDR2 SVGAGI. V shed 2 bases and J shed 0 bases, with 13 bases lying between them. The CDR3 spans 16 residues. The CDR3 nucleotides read TGTGCCAGCAGTTACCCATCGACGGTGATGAACACTGAAGCTTTCTTT. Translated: CASSYPSTVMNTEAFF.

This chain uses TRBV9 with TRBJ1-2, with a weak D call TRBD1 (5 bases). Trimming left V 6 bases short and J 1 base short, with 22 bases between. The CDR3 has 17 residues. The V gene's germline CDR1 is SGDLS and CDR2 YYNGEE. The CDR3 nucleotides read TGTGCCAGCACGGTCCGTAGCGACAGCGAGAGTAACTATGGCTACACCTTC. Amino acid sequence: CASTVRSDSESNYGYTF.

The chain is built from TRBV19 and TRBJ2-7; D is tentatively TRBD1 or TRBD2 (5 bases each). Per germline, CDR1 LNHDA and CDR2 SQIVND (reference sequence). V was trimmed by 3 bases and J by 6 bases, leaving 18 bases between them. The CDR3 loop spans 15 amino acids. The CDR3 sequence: CASSMLGPALREQYF. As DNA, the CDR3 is TGTGCCAGTAGTATGTTGGGACCTGCCCTACGCGAGCAGTACTTC. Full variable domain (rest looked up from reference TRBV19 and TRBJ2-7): DGGITQSPKYLFRKEGQNVTLSCEQNLNHDAMYWYRQDPGQGLRLIYYSQIVNDFQKGDIAEGYSVSREKKESFPLTVTSAQKNPTAFYLCASSMLGPALREQYFGPGTRLTVT.

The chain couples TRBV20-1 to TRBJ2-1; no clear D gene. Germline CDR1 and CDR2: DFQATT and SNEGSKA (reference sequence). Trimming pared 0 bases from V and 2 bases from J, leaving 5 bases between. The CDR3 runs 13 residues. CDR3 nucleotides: TGCAGTGCTAGAGATTCCCCCTACAATGAGCAGTTCTTC. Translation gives CSARDSPYNEQFF.

CDR3 amino acids: CASSVRTSGAYNEQFF. The CDR3 DNA reads TGCGCCAGCAGCGTAAGGACTAGCGGGGCCTACAATGAGCAGTTCTTC. The chain joins TRBV4-3 to TRBJ2-1; 12 bases are a match to TRBD2. The CDR3 has 16 amino acids. After removal of 5 bases from V and 2 bases from J, the junction contained 4 bases not matched to a gene. Germline CDR1 is LGHNA and CDR2 is YSLEER.

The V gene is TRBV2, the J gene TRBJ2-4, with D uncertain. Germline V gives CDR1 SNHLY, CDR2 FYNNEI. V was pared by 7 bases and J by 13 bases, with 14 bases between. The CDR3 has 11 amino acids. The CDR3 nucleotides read TGTGCCAGCATCCAGGTCGAAGGGCAGTACTTC. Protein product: CASIQVEGQYF.

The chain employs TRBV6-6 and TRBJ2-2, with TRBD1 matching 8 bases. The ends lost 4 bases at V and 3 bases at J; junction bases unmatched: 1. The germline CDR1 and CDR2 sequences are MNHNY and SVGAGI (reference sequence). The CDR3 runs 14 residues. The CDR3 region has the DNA TGTGCCAGCAGTTGGGGACAGGACACCGGGGAGCTGTTTTTT. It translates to CASSWGQDTGELFF.

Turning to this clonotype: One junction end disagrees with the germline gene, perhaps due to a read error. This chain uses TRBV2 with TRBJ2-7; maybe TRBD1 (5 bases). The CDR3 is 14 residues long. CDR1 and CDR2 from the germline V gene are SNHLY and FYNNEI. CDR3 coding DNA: TGTGCCAGCAGTAAAGCCCTAGACAGCTACGAGCAGTACTTC. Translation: CASSKALDSYEQYF. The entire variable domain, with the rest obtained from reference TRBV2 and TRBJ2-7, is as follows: EPEVTQTPSHQVTQMGQEVILRCVPISNHLYFYWYRQILGQKVEFLVSFYNNEISEKSEIFDDQFSVERPDGSNFTLKIRSTKLEDSAMYFCASSKALDSYEQYFGPGTRLTVT.

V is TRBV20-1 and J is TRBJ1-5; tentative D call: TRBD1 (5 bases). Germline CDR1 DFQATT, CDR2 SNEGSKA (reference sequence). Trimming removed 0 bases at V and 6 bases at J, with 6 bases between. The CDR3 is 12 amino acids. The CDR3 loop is CSAREGTQPQHF. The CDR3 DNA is TGCAGTGCTAGAGAGGGGACTCAGCCCCAGCATTTT.

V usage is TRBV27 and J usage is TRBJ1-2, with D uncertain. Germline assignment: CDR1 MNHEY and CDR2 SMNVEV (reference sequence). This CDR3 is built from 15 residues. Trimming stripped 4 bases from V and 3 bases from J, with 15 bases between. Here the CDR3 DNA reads TGTGCCAGCAGTTCGCGTCTCCTGGGCGACTATGGCTACACCTTC. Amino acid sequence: CASSSRLLGDYGYTF.

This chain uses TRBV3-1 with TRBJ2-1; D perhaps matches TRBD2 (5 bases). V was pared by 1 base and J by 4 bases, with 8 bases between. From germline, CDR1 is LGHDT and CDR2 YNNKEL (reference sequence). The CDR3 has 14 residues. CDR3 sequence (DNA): TGTGCCAGCAGCCAAGGGGCGGGTTACAATGAGCAGTTCTTC. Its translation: CASSQGAGYNEQFF.

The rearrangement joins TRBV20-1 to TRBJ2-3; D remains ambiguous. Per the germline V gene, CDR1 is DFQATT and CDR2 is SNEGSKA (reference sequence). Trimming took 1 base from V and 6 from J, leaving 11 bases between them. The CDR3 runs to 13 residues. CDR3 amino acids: CSARGLDTDTQYF. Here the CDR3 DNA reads TGCAGTGCTAGAGGCCTGGATACGGATACGCAGTATTTT.

The CDR3 DNA is TGTGCCAGCAGTTTAACCAAGCGTACCGGGGAGCTGTTTTTT. Its protein is CASSLTKRTGELFF. The rearrangement links TRBV12-3 or TRBV12-4 to TRBJ2-2; D is unresolved. The CDR3 extends over 14 amino acids. V shed 2 bases and J shed 5 bases, with 9 bases lying between them.